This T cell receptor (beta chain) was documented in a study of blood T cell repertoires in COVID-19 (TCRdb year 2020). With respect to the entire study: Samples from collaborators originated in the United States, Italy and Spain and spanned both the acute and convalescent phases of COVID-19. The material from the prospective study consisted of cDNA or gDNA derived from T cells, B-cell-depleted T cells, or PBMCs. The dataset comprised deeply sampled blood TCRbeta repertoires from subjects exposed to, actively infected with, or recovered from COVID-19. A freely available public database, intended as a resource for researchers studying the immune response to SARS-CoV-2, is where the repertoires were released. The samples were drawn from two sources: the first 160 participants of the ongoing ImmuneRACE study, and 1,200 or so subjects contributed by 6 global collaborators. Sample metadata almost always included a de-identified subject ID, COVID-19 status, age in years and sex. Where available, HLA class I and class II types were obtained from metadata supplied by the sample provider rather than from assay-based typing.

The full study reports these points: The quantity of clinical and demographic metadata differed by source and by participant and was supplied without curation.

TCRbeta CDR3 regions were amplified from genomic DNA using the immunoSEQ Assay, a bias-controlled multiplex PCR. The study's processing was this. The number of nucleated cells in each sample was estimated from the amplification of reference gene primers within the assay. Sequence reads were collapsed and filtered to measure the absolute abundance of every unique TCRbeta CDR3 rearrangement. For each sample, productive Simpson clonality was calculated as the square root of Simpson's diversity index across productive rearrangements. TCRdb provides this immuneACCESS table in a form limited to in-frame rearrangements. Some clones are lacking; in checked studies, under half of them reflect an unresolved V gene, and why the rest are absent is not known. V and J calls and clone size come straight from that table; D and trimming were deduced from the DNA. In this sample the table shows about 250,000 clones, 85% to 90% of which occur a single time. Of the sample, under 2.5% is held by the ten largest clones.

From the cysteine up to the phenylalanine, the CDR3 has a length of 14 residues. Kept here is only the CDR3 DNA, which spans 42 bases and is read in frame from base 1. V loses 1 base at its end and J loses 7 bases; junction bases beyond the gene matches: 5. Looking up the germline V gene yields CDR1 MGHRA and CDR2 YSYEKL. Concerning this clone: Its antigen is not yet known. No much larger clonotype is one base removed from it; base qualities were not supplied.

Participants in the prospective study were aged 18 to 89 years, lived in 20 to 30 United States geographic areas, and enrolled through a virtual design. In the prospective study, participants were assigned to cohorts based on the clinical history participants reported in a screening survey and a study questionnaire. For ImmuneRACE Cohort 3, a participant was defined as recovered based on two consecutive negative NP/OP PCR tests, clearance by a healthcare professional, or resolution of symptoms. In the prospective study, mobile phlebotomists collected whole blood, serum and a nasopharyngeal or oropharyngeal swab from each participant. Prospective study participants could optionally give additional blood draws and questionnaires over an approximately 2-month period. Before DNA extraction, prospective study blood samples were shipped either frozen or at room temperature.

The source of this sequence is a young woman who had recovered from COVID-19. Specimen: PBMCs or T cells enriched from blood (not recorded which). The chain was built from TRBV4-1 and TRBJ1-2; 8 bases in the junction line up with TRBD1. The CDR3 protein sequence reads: CASSQGSGGGGYTF. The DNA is TGCGCCAGCAGCCAAGGTTCAGGGGGCGGTGGCTACACCTTC.